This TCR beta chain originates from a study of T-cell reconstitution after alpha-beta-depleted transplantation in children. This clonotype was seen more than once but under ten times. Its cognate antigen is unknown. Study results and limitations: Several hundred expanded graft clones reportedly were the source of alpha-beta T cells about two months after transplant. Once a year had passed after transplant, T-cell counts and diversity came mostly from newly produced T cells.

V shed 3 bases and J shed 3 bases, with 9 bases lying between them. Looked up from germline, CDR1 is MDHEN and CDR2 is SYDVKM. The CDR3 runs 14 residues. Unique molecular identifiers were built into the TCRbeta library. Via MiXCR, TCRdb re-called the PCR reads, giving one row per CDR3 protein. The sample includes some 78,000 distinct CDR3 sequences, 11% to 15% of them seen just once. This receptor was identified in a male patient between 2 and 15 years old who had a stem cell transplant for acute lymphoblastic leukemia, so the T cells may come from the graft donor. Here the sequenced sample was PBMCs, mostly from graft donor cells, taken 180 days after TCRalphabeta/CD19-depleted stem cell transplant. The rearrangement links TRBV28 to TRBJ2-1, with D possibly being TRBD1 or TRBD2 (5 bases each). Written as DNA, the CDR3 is TGTGCCAGCAGTTTCGAGGGGTGCTACAATGAGCAGTTCTTC. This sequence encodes CASSFEGCYNEQFF.